This entry lists 15 T cell receptor beta chains sequenced from one sample in a study of Ad26.COV2.S vaccination and SARS-CoV-2 variants. TCRdb's copy holds only in-frame clones and misses some; the assay was immunoSEQ multiplex PCR. The repertoire has a few hundred thousand clones, about nine tenths of them found once; the top ten carry 4.5% to 7%. Documented treatment: some 20 received Ad26.COV2.S at low or high dose, single or two shots; roughly five received placebo; per-sample allocation not given. Sampling took place 63 days after the first vaccine or placebo injection. This sample comprised peripheral blood, obtained in a trial of Ad26.COV2.S vaccine versus placebo. These receptors were collected from a person aged 18 to 65 who received the Ad26.COV2.S COVID-19 vaccine or a placebo.

This clone showed up just once. This sequence joins TRBV10-3 and TRBJ1-1; D may be TRBD1 (6 bases). The CDR3 has 11 residues. Germline CDR1 reads ENHRY; CDR2 reads SYGVKD. V lost 7 bases to trimming and J lost 11 bases, with 14 bases between them. This CDR3 is CAITEGGQAFF. CDR3 nucleotide sequence: TGTGCCATCACCGAAGGGGGGCAGGCTTTCTTT.

V gene TRBV4-3 combines with J gene TRBJ1-3; 10 bases are shared with TRBD1. The CDR3 covers 15 residues. Trimming at V came to 3 bases and at J to 2 bases, leaving 1 base not matched to a gene. Germline lookup yields CDR1 LGHNA and CDR2 YSLEER. CDR3 residues: CASSQGQGTGNTIYF. The CDR3 DNA sequence: TGCGCCAGCAGCCAGGGACAGGGGACTGGAAACACCATATATTTT.

This chain joins TRBV20-1 and TRBJ1-4, with D maybe TRBD1 (6 bases). The germline V gene has CDR1 DFQATT and CDR2 SNEGSKA (reference sequence). The CDR3 loop spans 14 amino acids. V was cut by 3 bases and J by 4 bases, with 12 bases left in between. The CDR3 DNA reads as TGCAGTGCTAGTCAAGGGACAAGTAATGAAAAACTGTTTTTT. It specifies CSASQGTSNEKLFF.

The chain employs TRBV5-6 and TRBJ2-7, with D possibly matching TRBD2 (6 bases). CDR3 length equals 13 residues. V was clipped by 2 bases and J by 3 bases, with 9 bases between them. The germline CDR1 and CDR2 sequences are SGHDT and YYEEEE. The CDR3 nucleotides are TGTGCCAGCAGCTTAGGCGGGGACTACGAGCAGTACTTC. It specifies CASSLGGDYEQYF.

This chain uses TRBV4-1 with TRBJ1-6; no firm D call. The V and J ends lost 4 bases and 0 bases respectively, with 13 bases between them. Germline loops: CDR1 MGHRA, CDR2 YSYEKL. The CDR3 has 17 amino acids. Written as DNA, the CDR3 is TGCGCCAGCAGCCCCCGCTTCAGTGACTCCTATAATTCACCCCTCCACTTT. Protein sequence: CASSPRFSDSYNSPLHF.

This chain connects TRBV5-4 to TRBJ2-2, with a weak D call TRBD1 (5 bases). CDR1 and CDR2 (germline): SGHNT, YYREEE (reference sequence). The CDR3 consists of 15 residues. Deletions cut 2 bases from V and 1 base from J, with 9 bases between. The CDR3 DNA sequence: TGTGCCAGCAGCTTACGACAGCTGAACACCGGGGAGCTGTTTTTT. As protein: CASSLRQLNTGELFF.

V gene TRBV27 combines with J gene TRBJ2-7; D possibly corresponds to TRBD1 (6 bases). The length of the CDR3 is 13 residues. Germline-derived CDR1 and CDR2 are MNHEY and SMNVEV (reference sequence). Between the trimmed V and J ends, which lost 2 bases and 1 base, there was a span of 6 bases. The CDR3 spells CASSLTGSYEQYF. CDR3 bases: TGTGCCAGCAGTTTAACAGGGTCCTACGAGCAGTACTTC.

This chain links TRBV11-1 with TRBJ2-1; TRBD1 matches 9 bases. V lost 4 bases to trimming and J lost 6 bases; unmatched junction nucleotides: 7. This CDR3 has 15 amino acids. The germline V gene encodes CDR1 SGHAT and CDR2 FQDESV (reference sequence). Here the CDR3 DNA reads TGTGCCAGCAGCTGGGGGACAGGGAGGTCCAATGAGCAGTTCTTC. The encoded protein is CASSWGTGRSNEQFF.

The chain joins TRBV27 to TRBJ1-2, with 9 bases lining up with TRBD1. The junction had 10 bases not matched to a gene; V was cut back by 3 bases and J by 8 bases. Germline V gene sequence: CDR1 MNHEY, CDR2 SMNVEV (reference sequence). The CDR3 contains 15 residues. The CDR3 spells CASSFAGTGNVGYTF. In DNA form, the CDR3 reads TGTGCCAGCAGTTTCGCCGGGACAGGGAACGTAGGCTACACCTTC.

CDR3 DNA: TGTGCCAGCAGTTTTACACAGGGGAGGGCCGAGCAGTACTTC. Its translation is CASSFTQGRAEQYF. The chain combines TRBV27 with TRBJ2-7; D tentatively reads TRBD1 or TRBD2 (7 bases each). The germline V gene has CDR1 MNHEY and CDR2 SMNVEV (reference sequence). Trimming pared 3 bases from V and 6 bases from J, leaving 15 bases between. This CDR3 is built from 14 residues.

This clone was observed once. The chain is built from TRBV21-1 and TRBJ2-1; TRBD2, the table's D call, lacks a check against the DNA. TRBV21-1 is a pseudogene locus. The CDR3 spans 15 residues. CDR3 protein: CASTVNPSFYNEQFF. Here the CDR3 DNA reads TGTGCCAGCACCGTAAATCCCTCCTTCTACAATGAGCAGTTCTTC.

This chain uses TRBV4-3 with TRBJ2-5; D uncertain. The CDR3 extends over 15 amino acids. The germline V gene has CDR1 LGHNA and CDR2 YSLEER. Trimming pared 4 bases from V and 1 base from J, leaving 13 bases between. In DNA, the CDR3 is TGCGCCAGCAGCCCCCTCGCCGTCTCCCAAGAGACCCAGTACTTC. It codes for CASSPLAVSQETQYF.

V gene TRBV12-5 combines with J gene TRBJ1-1, with D perhaps TRBD1 (6 bases). The V end was cut by 2 bases, the J end by 5 bases, with 12 bases between. The CDR3 loop spans 14 amino acids. Germline assignment: CDR1 LGHNT and CDR2 FRNRAP. CDR3 coding DNA: TGTGCTAGTGGTTTGTATGGGGGGCTTACTGAAGCTTTCTTT. This encodes CASGLYGGLTEAFF.

This clone was recorded once. The rearrangement joins TRBV6-5 to TRBJ1-2; no definite D call. The CDR3 covers 16 residues. Germline CDR1 MNHEY, CDR2 SVGAGI. V gave up 2 bases and J gave up 8 bases, with 21 bases separating them. CDR3 loop: CASSYGTGMISVGYTF. CDR3 bases: TGTGCCAGCAGTTACGGAACGGGAATGATTTCTGTGGGCTACACCTTC.

The chain has TRBV5-1 and TRBJ1-2; D gene ambiguous. The V end lost 4 bases, the J end lost 5 bases, and 15 bases lay between the germline ends. The CDR3 is made up of 14 amino acids. The germline CDR1 and CDR2 sequences are SGHRS and YFSETQ. CDR3 nucleotides: TGCGCCAGCAGCGAAAAGGCGGGTGGTTATGGCTACACCTTC. The encoded protein is CASSEKAGGYGYTF.